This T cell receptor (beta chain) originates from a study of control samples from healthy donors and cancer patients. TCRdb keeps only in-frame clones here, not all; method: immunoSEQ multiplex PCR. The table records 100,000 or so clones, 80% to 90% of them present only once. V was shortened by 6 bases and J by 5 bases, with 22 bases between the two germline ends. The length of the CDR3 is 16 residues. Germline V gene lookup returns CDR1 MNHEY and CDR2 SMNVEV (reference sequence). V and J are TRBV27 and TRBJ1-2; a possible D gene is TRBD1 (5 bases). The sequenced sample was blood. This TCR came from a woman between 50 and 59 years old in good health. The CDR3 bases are TGTGCCAGCAGCTTTACGGCAGGGACCTTCGAATATGGCTACACCTTC. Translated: CASSFTAGTFEYGYTF.